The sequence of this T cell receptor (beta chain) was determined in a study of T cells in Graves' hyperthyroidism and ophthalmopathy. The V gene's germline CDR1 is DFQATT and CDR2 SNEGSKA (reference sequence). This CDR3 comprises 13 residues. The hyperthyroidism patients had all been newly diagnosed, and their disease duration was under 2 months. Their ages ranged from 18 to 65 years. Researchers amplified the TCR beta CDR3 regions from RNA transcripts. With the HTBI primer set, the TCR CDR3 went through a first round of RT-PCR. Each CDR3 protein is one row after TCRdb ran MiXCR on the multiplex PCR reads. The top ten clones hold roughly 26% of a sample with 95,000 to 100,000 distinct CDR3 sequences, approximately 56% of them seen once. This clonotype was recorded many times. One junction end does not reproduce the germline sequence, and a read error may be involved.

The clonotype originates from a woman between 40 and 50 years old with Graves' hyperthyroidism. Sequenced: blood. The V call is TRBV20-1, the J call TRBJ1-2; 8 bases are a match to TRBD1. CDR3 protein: CSAQDRANYGYTF. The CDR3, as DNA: TGCAGTGCACAGGACAGGGCTAATTATGGCTACACCTTC.